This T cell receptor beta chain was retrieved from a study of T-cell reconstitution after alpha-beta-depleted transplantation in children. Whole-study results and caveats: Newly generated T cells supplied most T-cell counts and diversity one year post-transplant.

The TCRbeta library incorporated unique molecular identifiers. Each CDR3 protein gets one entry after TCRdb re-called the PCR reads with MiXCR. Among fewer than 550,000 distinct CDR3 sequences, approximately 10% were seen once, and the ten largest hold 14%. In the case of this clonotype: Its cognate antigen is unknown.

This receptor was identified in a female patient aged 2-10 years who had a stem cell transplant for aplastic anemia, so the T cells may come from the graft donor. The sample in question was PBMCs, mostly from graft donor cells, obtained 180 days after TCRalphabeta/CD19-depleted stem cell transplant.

The CDR3 protein is CATRGLSKWDTQYF. The CDR3 region has the DNA TGTGCCACCAGGGGACTCTCGAAATGGGATACGCAGTATTTT. The gene calls are TRBV15 and TRBJ2-3, with D perhaps TRBD2 (6 bases). Trimming took 6 bases from V and 6 from J, leaving 16 bases between them. Germline loops: CDR1 LNHNV, CDR2 YYDKDF (reference sequence). CDR3 length: 14 amino acids.